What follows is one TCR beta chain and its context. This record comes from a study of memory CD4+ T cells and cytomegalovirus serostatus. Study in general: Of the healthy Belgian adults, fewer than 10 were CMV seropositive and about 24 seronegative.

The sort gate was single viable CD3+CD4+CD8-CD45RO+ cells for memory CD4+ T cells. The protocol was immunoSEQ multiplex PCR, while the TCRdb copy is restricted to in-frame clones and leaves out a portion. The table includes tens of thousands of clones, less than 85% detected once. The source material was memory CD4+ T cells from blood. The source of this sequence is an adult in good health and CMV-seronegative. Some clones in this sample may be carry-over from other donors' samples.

The CDR3 loop is CSVTGYNEQFF. CDR3 DNA: TGCAGCGTCACCGGATACAATGAGCAGTTCTTC. V gene TRBV29-1 combines with J gene TRBJ2-1; D unresolved. V lost 6 bases, J lost 4 bases, and 7 bases lay in between. This CDR3 contains 11 residues. From germline, CDR1 is SQVTM and CDR2 ANQGSEA.